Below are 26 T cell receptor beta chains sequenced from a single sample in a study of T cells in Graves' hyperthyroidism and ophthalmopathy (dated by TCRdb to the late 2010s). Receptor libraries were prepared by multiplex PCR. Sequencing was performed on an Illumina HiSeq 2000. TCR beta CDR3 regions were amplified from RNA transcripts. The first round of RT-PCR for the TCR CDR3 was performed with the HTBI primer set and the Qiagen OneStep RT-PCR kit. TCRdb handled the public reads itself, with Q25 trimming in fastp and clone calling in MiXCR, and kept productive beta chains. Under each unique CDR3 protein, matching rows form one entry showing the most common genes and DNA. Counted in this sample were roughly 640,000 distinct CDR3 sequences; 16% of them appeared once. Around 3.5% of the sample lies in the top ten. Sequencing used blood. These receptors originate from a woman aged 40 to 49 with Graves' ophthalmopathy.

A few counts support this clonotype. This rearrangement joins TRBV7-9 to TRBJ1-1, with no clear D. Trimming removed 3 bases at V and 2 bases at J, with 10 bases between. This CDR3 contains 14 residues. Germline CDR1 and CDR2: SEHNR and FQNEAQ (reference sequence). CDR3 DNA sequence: TGTGCCAGCAGCTTGATGCCAGTTAACACTGAAGCTTTCTTT. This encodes CASSLMPVNTEAFF.

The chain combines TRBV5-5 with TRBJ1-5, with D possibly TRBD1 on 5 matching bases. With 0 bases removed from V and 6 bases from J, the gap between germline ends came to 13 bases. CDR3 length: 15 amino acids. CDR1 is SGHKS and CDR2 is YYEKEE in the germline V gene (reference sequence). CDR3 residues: CASSLEDRRGQPQHF. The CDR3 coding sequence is TGTGCCAGCAGCTTGGAAGACAGAAGAGGTCAGCCCCAGCATTTT.

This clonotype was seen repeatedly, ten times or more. As DNA, the CDR3 is TGTGCCAGCCCCCCGCGGGTAGCGGGGAGCTCCTACAATGAGCAGTTCTTC. It yields the protein CASPPRVAGSSYNEQFF. The chain is built from TRBV28 and TRBJ2-1; TRBD2 matches at 8 bases. Trimming removed 8 bases from V and 0 bases from J; junction bases left unmatched: 12. The CDR3 covers 17 residues. The germline V gene encodes CDR1 MDHEN and CDR2 SYDVKM.

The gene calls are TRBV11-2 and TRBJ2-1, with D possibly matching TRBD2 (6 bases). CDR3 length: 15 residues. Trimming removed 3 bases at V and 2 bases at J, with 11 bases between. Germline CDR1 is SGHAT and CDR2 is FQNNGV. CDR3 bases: TGTGCCAGCAGCTTCCGGGAGTTTACCTACAATGAGCAGTTCTTC. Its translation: CASSFREFTYNEQFF.

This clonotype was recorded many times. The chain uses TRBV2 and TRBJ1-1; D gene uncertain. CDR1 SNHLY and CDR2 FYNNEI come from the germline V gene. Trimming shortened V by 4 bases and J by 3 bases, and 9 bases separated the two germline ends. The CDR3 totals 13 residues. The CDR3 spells CASSVSGYTEAFF. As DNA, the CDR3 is TGTGCCAGCAGTGTTTCAGGATACACTGAAGCTTTCTTT. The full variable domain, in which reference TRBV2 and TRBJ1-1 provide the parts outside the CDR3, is EPEVTQTPSHQVTQMGQEVILRCVPISNHLYFYWYRQILGQKVEFLVSFYNNEISEKSEIFDDQFSVERPDGSNFTLKIRSTKLEDSAMYFCASSVSGYTEAFFGQGTRLTVV.

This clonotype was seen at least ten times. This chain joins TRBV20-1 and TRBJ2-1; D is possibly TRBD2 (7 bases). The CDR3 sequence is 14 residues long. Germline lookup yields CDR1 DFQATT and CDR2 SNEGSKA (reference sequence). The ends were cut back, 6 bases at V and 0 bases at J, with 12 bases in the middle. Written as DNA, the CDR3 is TGCAGTGCGGGTAGGGGGGGCTCCTACAATGAGCAGTTCTTC. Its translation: CSAGRGGSYNEQFF.

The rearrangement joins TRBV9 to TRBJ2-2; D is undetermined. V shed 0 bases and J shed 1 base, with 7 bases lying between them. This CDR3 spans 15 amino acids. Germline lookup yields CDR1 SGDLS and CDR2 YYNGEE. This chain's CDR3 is CASSVAPGNTGELFF. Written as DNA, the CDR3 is TGTGCCAGCAGCGTAGCGCCCGGGAACACCGGGGAGCTGTTTTTT. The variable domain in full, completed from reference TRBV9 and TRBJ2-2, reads DSGVTQTPKHLITATGQRVTLRCSPRSGDLSVYWYQQSLDQGLQFLIQYYNGEERAKGNILERFSAQQFPDLHSELNLSSLELGDSALYFCASSVAPGNTGELFFGEGSRLTVL.

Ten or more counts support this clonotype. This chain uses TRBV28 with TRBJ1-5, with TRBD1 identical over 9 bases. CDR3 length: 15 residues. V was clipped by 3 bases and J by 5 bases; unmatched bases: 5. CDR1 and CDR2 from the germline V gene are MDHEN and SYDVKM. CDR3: CASSFWGQGHQPQHF. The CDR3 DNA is TGTGCCAGCAGTTTCTGGGGACAGGGACATCAGCCCCAGCATTTT.

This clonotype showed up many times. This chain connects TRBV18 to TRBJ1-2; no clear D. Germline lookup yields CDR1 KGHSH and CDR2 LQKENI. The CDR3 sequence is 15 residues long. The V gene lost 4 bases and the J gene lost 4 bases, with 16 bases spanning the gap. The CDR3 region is CASSHPGGPVYGYTF. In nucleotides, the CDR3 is TGTGCCAGCTCACACCCAGGAGGGCCGGTCTATGGCTACACCTTC.

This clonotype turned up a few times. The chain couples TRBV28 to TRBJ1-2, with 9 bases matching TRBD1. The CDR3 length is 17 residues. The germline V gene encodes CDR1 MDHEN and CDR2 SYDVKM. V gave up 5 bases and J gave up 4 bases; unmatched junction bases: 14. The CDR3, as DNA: TGTGCCAGCAGTAACCGGGACAGGGCATCAGCTGGCTATGGCTACACCTTC. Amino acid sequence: CASSNRDRASAGYGYTF.

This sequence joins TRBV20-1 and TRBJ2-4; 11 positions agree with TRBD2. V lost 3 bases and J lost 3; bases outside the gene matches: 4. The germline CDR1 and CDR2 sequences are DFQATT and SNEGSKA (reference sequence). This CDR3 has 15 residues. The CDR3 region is CSARTSGKGKNIQYF. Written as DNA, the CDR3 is TGCAGTGCTAGGACTAGCGGGAAGGGCAAAAACATTCAGTACTTC.

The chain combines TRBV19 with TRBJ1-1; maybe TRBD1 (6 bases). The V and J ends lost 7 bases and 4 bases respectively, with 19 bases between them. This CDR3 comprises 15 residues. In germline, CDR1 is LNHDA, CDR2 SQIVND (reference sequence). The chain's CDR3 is CASTLGGGSGTEAFF. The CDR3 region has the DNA TGTGCCAGTACCCTAGGGGGGGGCTCGGGCACTGAAGCTTTCTTT.

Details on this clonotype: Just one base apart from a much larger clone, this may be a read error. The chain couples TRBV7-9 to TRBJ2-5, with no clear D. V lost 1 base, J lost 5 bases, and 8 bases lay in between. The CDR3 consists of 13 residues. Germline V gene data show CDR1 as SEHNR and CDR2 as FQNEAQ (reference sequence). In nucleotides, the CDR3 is TGTGCCAGCAGCTTAGAGGACGGGGAGACCCAGTACTTC. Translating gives CASSLEDGETQYF. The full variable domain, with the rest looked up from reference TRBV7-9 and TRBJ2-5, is DTGVSQNPRHKITKRGQNVTFRCDPISEHNRLYWYRQTLGQGPEFLTYFQNEAQLEKSRLLSDRFSAERPKGSFSTLEIQRTEQGDSAMYLCASSLEDGETQYFGPGTRLLVL.

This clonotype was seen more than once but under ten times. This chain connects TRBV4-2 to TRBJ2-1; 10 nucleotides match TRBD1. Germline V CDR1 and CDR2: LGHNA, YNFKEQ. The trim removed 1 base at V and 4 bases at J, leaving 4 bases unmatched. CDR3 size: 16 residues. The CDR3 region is CASSQAGQGTYNEQFF. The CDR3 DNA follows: TGTGCCAGCAGCCAAGCGGGACAGGGGACGTACAATGAGCAGTTCTTC.

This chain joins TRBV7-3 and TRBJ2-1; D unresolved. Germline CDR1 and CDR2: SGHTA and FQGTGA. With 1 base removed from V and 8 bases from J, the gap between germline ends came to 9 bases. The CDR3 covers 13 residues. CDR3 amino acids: CASSLSSNDEQFF. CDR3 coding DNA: TGTGCCAGCAGCTTAAGCTCTAACGATGAGCAGTTCTTC.

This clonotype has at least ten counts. The CDR3 here is CASRQGTGGNEKLFF. The CDR3 nucleotides are TGTGCCAGCAGACAAGGGACAGGGGGTAATGAAAAACTGTTTTTT. The rearrangement links TRBV12-3 or TRBV12-4 to TRBJ1-4; 11 bases are shared with TRBD1. The CDR3 spans 15 residues. Losses at the gene ends were 6 bases for V and 4 bases for J; bases not matched to a gene: 4.

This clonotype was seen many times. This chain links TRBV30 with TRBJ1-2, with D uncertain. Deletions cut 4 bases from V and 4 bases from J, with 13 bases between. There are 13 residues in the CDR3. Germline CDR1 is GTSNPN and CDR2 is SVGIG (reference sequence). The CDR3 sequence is CAWTSKPGYGYTF. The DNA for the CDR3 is TGTGCCTGGACTAGTAAGCCAGGCTATGGCTACACCTTC.

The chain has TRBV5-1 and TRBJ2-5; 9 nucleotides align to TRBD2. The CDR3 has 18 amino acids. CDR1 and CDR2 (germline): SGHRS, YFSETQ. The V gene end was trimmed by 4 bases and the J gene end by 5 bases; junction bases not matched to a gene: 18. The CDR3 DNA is TGCGCCAGCAGCGTGGGGACTAGCTCTTTATTGGGTTTGGAGACCCAGTACTTC. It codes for CASSVGTSSLLGLETQYF.

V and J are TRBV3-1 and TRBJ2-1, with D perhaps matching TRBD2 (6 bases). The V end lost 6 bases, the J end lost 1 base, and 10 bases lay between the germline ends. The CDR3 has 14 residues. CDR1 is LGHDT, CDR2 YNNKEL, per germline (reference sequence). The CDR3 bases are TGTGCCAGCAGGAACGGGGGTTCCTACAATGAGCAGTTCTTC. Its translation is CASRNGGSYNEQFF.

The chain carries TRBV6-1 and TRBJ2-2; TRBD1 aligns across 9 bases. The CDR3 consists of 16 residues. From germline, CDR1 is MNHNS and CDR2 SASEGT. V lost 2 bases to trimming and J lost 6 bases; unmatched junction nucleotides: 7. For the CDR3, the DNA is TGTGCCAGCAGTGAAATTGGATGGACAGGGGCCGGGGAGCTGTTTTTT. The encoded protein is CASSEIGWTGAGELFF.

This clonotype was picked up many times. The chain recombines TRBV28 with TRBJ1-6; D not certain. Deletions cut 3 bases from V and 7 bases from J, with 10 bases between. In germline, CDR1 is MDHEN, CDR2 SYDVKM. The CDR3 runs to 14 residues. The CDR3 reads CASSLVRKNSPLHF. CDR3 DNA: TGTGCCAGCAGTTTGGTCAGGAAAAATTCACCCCTCCACTTT. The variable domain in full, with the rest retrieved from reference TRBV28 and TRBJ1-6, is DVKVTQSSRYLVKRTGEKVFLECVQDMDHENMFWYRQDPGLGLRLIYFSYDVKMKEKGDIPEGYSVSREKKERFSLILESASTNQTSMYLCASSLVRKNSPLHFGNGTRLTVT.

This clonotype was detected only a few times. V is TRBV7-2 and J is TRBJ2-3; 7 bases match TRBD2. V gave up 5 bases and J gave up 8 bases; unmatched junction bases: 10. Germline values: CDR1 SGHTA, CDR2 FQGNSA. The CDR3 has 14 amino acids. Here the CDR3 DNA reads TGTGCCAGCAGCCCTCCCCTTCTAGCGGTTACGCAGTATTTT. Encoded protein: CASSPPLLAVTQYF. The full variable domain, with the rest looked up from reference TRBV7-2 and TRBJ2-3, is GAGVSQSPSNKVTEKGKDVELRCDPISGHTALYWYRQSLGQGLEFLIYFQGNSAPDKSGLPSDRFSAERTGGSVSTLTIQRTQQEDSAVYLCASSPPLLAVTQYFGPGTRLTVL.

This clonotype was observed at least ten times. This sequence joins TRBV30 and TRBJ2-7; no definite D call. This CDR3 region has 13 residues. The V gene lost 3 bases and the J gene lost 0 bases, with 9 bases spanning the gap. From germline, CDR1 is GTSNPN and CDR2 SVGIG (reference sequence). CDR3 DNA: TGTGCCTGGAGGACACTATCCTCCTACGAGCAGTACTTC. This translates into CAWRTLSSYEQYF.

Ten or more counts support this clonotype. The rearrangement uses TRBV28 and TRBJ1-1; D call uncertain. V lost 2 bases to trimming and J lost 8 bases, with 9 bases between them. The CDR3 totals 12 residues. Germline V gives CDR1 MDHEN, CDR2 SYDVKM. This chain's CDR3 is CASSLTLPEAFF. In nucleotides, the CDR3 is TGTGCCAGCAGTTTAACGCTCCCAGAAGCTTTCTTT.

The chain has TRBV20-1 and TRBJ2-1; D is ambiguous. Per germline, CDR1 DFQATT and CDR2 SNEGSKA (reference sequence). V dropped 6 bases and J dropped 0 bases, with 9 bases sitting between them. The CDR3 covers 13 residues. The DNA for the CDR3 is TGCAGTGCACGCAGCCACTCCTACAATGAGCAGTTCTTC. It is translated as CSARSHSYNEQFF.

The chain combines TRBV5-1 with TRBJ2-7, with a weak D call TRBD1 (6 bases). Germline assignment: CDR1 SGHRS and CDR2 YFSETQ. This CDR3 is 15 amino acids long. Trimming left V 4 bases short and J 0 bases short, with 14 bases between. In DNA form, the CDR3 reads TGCGCCAGCAGCCCAGGACAGCGCGACTCCTACGAGCAGTACTTC. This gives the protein CASSPGQRDSYEQYF.